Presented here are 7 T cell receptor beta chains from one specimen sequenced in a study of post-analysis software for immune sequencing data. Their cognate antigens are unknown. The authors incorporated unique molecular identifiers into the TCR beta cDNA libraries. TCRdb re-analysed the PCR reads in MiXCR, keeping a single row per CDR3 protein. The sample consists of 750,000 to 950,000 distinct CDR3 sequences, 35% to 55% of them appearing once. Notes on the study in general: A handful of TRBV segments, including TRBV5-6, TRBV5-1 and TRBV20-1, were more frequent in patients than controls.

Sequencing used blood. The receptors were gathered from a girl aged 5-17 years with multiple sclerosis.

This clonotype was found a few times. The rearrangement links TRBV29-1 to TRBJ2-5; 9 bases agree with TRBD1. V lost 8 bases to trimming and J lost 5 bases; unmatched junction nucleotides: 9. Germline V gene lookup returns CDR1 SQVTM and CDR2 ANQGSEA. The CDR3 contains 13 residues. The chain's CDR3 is CSLRTGAGETQYF. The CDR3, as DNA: TGCAGCTTACGGACAGGGGCCGGGGAGACCCAGTACTTC. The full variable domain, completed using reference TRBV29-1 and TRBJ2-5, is SAVISQKPSRDICQRGTSLTIQCQVDSQVTMMFWYRQQPGQSLTLIATANQGSEATYESGFVIDKFPISRPNLTFSTLTVSNMSPEDSSIYLCSLRTGAGETQYFGPGTRLLVL.

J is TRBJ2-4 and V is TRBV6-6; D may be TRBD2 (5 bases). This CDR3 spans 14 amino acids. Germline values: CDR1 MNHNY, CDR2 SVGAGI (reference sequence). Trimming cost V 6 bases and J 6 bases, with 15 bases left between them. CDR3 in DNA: TGTGCCAGCAGCCTAGTGGGAGCTGTAAACATTCAGTACTTC. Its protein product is CASSLVGAVNIQYF.

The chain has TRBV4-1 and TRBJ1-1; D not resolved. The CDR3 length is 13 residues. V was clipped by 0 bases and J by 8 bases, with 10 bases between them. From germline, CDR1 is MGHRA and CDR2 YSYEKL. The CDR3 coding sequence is TGCGCCAGCAGCCAAGATGGGTGGCGCGAAGCTTTCTTT. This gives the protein CASSQDGWREAFF.

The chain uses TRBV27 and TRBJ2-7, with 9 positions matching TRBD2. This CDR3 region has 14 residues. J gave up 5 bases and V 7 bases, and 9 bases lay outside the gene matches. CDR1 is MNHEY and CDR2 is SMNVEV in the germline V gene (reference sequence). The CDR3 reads CASNDSGSLDEQYF. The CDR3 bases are TGTGCCAGCAATGATAGCGGGAGTCTCGACGAGCAGTACTTC.

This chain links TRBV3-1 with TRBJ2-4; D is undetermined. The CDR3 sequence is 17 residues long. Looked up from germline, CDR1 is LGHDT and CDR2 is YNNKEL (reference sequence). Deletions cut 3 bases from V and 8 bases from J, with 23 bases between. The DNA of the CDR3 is TGTGCCAGCAGCCAGGAACCCAGGCATTGGGGTCGGGACATTCAGTACTTC. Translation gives CASSQEPRHWGRDIQYF. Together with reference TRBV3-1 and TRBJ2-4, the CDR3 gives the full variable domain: DTAVSQTPKYLVTQMGNDKSIKCEQNLGHDTMYWYKQDSKKFLKIMFSYNNKELIINETVPNRFSPKSPDKAHLNLHINSLELGDSAVYFCASSQEPRHWGRDIQYFGAGTRLSVL.

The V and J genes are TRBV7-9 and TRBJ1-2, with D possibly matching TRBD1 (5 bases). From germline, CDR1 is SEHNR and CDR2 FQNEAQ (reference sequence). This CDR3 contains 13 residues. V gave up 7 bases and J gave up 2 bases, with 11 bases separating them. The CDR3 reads CASTSDSNYGYTF. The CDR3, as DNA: TGTGCCAGCACCTCAGACAGCAACTATGGCTACACCTTC.

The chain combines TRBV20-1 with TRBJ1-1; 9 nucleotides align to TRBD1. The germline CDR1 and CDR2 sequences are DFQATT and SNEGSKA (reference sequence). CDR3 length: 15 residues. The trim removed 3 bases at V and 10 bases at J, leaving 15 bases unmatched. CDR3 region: CSASPATGGWDVAFF. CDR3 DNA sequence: TGCAGTGCTAGCCCCGCGACAGGGGGGTGGGATGTAGCTTTCTTT.